This T cell receptor (beta chain) was recovered during a study of blood T cell repertoires in COVID-19. Here immunoSEQ multiplex PCR was the method, and the copy in TCRdb shows in-frame clones only, minus some. The data hold around 70,000 clones, with approximately 78% observed a single time. Germline V CDR1 and CDR2: SGHNT, YYREEE (reference sequence). V lost 2 bases, J lost 7 bases, and 5 bases stayed unmatched. This CDR3 has 13 amino acids. The chain uses TRBV5-4 and TRBJ1-2; 7 nucleotides agree with TRBD1. The sample taken for sequencing was peripheral blood. The TCR originated in a woman older than 75 with active or convalescent COVID-19. DNA for the CDR3: TGTGCCAGCAGCTTTCAGGGGGAATCTGGCTACACCTTC. This encodes CASSFQGESGYTF.